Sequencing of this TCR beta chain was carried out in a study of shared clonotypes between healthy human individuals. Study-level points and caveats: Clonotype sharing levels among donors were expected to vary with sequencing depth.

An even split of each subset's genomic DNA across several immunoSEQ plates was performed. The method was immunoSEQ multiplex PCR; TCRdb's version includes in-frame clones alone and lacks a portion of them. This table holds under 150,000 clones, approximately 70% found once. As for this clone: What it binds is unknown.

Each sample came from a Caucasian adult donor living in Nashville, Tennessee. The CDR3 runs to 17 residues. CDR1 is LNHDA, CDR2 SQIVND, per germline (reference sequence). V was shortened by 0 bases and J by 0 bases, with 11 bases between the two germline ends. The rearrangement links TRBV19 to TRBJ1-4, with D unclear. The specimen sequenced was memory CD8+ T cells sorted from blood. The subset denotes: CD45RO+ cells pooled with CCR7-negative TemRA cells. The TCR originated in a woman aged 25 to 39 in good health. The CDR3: CASSIDHDGATNEKLFF. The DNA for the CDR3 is TGTGCCAGTAGTATAGATCATGACGGTGCAACTAATGAAAAACTGTTTTTT.